This note documents a single T cell receptor (beta chain) sequence. Its specificity is not known. This may stem from a read error, because a much larger clone lies one nucleotide away. CDR1 is ENHRY and CDR2 is SYGVKD in the germline V gene. V dropped 5 bases and J dropped 10 bases, with 15 bases sitting between them. CDR3 size: 13 residues. Primers used in a second PCR of about 6 to 12 cycles were a sample-barcoded 5' primer and a J-beta primer mix. Paired-end reads containing CDR3 totaled no fewer than 2.5 million for each sample. TCRdb passed the 5' RACE reads through MiXCR, listing each CDR3 protein once. The sample lists about 1,800,000 distinct CDR3 sequences, 28% occurring once. The entry originates in a study of blood T cells in healthy people across ages. Study-level results: Lack of knowledge of donor CMV status possibly confounded expanded clonotype changes. In older individuals, TCR beta diversity per million T cells was lower, falling roughly linearly with age. Bulk PBMC profiling left naive and antigen-experienced comparisons inconclusive.

The V gene is TRBV10-3, the J gene TRBJ2-1; tentatively, D is TRBD2 (6 bases). The specimen was blood. The source of this sequence is a woman aged 30 to 39 in good health. CDR3 DNA: TGTGCCATCAGTTCCGGGACTCCCGGCGAGCAGTTCTTC. Encoded protein: CAISSGTPGEQFF.